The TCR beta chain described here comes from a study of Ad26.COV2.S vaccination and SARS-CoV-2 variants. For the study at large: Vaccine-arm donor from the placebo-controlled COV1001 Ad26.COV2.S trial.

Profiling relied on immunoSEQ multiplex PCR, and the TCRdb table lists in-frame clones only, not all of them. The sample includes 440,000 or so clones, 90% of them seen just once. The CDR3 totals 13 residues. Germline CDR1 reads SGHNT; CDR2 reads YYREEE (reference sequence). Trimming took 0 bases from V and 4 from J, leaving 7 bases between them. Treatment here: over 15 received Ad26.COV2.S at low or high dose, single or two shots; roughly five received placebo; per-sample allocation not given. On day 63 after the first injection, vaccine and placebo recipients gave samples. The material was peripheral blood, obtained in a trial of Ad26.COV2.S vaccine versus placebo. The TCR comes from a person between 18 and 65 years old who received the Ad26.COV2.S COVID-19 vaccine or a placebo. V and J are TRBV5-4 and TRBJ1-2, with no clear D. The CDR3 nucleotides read TGTGCCAGCAGCTTGGTTGGTGGCTATGGCTACACCTTC. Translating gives CASSLVGGYGYTF. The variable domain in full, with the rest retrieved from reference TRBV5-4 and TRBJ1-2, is ETGVTQSPTHLIKTRGQQVTLRCSSQSGHNTVSWYQQALGQGPQFIFQYYREEENGRGNFPPRFSGLQFPNYSSELNVNALELDDSALYLCASSLVGGYGYTFGSGTRLTVV.